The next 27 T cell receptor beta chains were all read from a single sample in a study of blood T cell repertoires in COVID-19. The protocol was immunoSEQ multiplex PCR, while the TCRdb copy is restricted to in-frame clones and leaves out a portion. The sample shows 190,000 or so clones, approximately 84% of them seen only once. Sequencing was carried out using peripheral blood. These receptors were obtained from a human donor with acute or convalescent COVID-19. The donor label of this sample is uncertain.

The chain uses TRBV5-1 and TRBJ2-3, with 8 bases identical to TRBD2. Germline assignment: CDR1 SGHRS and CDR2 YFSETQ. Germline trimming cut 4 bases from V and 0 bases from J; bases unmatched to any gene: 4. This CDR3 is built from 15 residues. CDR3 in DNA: TGCGCCAGCAGCGGAAGCGGGAGTAGCACAGATACGCAGTATTTT. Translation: CASSGSGSSTDTQYF.

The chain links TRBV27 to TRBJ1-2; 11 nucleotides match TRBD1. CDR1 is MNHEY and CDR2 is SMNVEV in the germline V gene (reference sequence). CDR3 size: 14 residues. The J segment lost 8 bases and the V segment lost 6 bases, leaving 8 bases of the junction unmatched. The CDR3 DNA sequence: TGTGCCAGCAGCCCCAGGACAGGGGGCCAAGGCTACACCTTC. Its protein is CASSPRTGGQGYTF.

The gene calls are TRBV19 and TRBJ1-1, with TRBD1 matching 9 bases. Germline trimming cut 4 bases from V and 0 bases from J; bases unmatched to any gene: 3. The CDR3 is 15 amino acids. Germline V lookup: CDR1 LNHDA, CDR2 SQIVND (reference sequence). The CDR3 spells CASSRTGAMNTEAFF. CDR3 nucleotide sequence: TGTGCCAGTAGTAGGACAGGGGCAATGAACACTGAAGCTTTCTTT.

The CDR3 loop is CASSWGQGYYGYTF. CDR3 in DNA: TGTGCCAGCAGCTGGGGACAGGGCTACTATGGCTACACCTTC. The rearrangement uses TRBV27 and TRBJ1-2; 9 positions match TRBD1. CDR1 MNHEY and CDR2 SMNVEV come from the germline V gene (reference sequence). This CDR3 contains 14 residues. V gave up 6 bases and J gave up 3 bases; unmatched junction bases: 5.

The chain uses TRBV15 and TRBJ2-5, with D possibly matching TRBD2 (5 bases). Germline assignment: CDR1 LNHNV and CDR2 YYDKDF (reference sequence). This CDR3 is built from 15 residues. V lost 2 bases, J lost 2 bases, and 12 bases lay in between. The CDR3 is CATSRLSTRQETQYF. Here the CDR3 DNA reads TGTGCCACCAGCAGACTTTCAACTAGACAAGAGACCCAGTACTTC.

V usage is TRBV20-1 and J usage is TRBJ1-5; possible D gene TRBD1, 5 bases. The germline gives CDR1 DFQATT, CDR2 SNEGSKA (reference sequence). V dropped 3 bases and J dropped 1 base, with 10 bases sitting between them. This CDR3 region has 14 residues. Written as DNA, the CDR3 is TGCAGTGCTAGTGCAGGGTCAAGCAATCAGCCCCAGCATTTT. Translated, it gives CSASAGSSNQPQHF.

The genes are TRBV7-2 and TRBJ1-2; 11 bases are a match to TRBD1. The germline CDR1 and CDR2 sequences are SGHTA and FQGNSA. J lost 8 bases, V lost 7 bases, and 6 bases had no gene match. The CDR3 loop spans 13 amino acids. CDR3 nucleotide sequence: TGTGCCAGCACCAGGGACAGGGGGTTGGGCTACACCTTC. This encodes CASTRDRGLGYTF.

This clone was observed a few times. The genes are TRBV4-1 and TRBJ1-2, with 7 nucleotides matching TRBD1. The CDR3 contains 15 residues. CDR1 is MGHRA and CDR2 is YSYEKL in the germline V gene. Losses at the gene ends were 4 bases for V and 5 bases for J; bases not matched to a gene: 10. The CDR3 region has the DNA TGCGCCAGCAGCCGGGACACAGGGGACTCATATGGCTACACCTTC. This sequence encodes CASSRDTGDSYGYTF.

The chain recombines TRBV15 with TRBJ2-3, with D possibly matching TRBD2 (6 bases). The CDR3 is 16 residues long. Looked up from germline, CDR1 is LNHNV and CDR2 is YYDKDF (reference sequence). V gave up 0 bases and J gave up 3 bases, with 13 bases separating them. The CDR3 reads CATSRDGGRGTDTQYF. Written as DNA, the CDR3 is TGTGCCACCAGCAGAGACGGAGGGAGAGGGACAGATACGCAGTATTTT.

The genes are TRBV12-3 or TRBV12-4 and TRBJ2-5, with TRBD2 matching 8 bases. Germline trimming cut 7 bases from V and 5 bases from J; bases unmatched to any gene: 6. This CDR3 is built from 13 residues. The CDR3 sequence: CASKAGALETQYF. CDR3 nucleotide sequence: TGTGCCAGCAAAGCGGGAGCCCTTGAGACCCAGTACTTC.

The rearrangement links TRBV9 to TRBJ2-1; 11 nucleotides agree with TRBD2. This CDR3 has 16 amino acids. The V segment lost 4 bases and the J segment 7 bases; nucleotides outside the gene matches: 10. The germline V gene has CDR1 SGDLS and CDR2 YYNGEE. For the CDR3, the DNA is TGTGCCAGCAGCCCTATAGCGGGAGGGCCTCGAAATGAGCAGTTCTTC. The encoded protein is CASSPIAGGPRNEQFF.

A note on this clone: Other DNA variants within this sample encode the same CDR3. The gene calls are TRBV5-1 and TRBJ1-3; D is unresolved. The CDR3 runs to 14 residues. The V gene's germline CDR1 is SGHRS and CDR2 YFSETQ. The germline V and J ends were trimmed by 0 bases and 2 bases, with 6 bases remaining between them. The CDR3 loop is CASSLDPTGNTIYF. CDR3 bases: TGCGCCAGCAGCTTGGATCCCACTGGAAACACCATATATTTT. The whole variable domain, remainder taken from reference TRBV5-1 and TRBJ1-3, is KAGVTQTPRYLIKTRGQQVTLSCSPISGHRSVSWYQQTPGQGLQFLFEYFSETQRNKGNFPGRFSGRQFSNSRSEMNVSTLELGDSALYLCASSLDPTGNTIYFGEGSWLTVV.

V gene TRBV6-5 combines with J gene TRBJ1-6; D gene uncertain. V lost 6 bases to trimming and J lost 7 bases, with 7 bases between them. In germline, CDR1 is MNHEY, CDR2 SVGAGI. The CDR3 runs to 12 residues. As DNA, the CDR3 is TGTGCCAGCAGGCGGATAAATTCACCCCTCCACTTT. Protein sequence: CASRRINSPLHF.

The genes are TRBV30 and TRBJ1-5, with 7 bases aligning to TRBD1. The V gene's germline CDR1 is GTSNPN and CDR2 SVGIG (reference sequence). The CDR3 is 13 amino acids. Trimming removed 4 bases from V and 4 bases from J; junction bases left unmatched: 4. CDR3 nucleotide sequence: TGTGCCTGGAATGGGGGACAGAATCAGCCCCAGCATTTT. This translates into CAWNGGQNQPQHF. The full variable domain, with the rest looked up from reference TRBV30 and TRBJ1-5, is SQTIHQWPATLVQPVGSPLSLECTVEGTSNPNLYWYRQAAGRGLQLLFYSVGIGQISSEVPQNLSASRPQDRQFILSSKKLLLSDSGFYLCAWNGGQNQPQHFGDGTRLSIL.

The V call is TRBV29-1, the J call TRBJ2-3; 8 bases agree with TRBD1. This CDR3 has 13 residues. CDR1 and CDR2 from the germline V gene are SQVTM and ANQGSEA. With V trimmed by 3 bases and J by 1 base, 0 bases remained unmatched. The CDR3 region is CSVETGGTDTQYF. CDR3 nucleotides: TGCAGCGTTGAGACAGGGGGCACAGATACGCAGTATTTT.

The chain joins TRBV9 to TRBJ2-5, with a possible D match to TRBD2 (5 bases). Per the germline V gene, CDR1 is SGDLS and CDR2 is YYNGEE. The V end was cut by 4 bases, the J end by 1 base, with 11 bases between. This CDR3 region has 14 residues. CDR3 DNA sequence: TGTGCCAGCAGCTCCGGACTCGTCCAAGAGACCCAGTACTTC. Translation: CASSSGLVQETQYF.

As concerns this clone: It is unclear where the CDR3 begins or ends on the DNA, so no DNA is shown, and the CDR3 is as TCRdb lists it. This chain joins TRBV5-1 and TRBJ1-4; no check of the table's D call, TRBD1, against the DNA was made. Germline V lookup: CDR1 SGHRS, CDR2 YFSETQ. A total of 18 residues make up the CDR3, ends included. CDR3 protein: CASSAGGQVTFGGEKLFF.

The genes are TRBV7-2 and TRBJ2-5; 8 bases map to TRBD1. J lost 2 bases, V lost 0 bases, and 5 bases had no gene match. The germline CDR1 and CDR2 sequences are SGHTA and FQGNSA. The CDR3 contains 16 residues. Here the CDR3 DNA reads TGTGCCAGCAGCTTAGCCACAGGGGGATGGCAAGAGACCCAGTACTTC. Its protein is CASSLATGGWQETQYF. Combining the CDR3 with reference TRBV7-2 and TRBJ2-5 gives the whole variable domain GAGVSQSPSNKVTEKGKDVELRCDPISGHTALYWYRQSLGQGLEFLIYFQGNSAPDKSGLPSDRFSAERTGGSVSTLTIQRTQQEDSAVYLCASSLATGGWQETQYFGPGTRLLVL.

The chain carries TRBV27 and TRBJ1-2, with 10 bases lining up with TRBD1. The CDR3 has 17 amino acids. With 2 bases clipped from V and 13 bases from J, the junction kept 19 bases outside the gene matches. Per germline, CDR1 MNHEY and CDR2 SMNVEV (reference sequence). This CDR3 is CASSLLTPASGTGAATF. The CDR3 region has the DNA TGTGCCAGCAGTTTACTTACCCCCGCATCCGGGACAGGGGCAGCCACCTTC.

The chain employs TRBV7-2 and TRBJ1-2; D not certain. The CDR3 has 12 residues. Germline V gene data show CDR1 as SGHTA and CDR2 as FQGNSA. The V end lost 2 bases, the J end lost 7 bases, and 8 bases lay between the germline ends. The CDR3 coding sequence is TGTGCCAGCAGCTTACGGACTACTGGCTACACCTTC. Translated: CASSLRTTGYTF.

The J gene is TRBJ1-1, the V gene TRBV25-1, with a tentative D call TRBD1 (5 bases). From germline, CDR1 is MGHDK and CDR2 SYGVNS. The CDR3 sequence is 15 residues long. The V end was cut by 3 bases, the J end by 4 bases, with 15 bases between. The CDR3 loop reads CASSEGWRGVTEAFF. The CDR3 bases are TGTGCCAGCAGTGAGGGTTGGAGGGGCGTCACTGAAGCTTTCTTT.

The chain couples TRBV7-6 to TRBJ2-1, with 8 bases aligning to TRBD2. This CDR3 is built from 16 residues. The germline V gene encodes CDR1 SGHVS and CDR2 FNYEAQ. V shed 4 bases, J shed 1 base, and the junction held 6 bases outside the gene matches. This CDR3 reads CASSSELAASYNEQFF. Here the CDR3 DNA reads TGTGCCAGCAGCTCCGAACTAGCGGCTTCCTACAATGAGCAGTTCTTC.

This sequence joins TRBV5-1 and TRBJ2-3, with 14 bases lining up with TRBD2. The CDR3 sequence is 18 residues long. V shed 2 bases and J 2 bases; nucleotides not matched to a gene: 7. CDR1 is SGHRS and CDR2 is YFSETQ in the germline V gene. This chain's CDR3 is CASSLPGLAGASTDTQYF. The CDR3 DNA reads TGCGCCAGCAGCTTACCGGGACTAGCGGGAGCGTCCACAGATACGCAGTATTTT. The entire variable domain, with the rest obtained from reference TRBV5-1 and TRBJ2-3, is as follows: KAGVTQTPRYLIKTRGQQVTLSCSPISGHRSVSWYQQTPGQGLQFLFEYFSETQRNKGNFPGRFSGRQFSNSRSEMNVSTLELGDSALYLCASSLPGLAGASTDTQYFGPGTRLTVL.

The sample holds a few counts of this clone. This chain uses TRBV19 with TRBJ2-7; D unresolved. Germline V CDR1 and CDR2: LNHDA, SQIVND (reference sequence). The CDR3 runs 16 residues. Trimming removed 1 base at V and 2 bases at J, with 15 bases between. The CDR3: CASSIVATFKAYEQYF. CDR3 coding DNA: TGTGCCAGTAGTATAGTGGCGACTTTCAAGGCCTACGAGCAGTACTTC.

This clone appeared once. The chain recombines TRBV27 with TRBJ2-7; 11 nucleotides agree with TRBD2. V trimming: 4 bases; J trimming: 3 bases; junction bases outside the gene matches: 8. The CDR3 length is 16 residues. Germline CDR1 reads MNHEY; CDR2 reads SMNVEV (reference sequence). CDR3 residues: CASSYATSGMIYEQYF. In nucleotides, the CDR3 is TGTGCCAGCAGTTACGCGACTAGCGGGATGATCTACGAGCAGTACTTC.

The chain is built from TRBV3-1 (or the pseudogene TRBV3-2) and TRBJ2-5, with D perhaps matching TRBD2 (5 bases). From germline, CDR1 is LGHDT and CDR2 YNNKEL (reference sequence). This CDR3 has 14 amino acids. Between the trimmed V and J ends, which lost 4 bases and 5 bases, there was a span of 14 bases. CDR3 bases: TGTGCCAGCAGCCCGATGAGGGATGTCGAGACCCAGTACTTC. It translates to CASSPMRDVETQYF.

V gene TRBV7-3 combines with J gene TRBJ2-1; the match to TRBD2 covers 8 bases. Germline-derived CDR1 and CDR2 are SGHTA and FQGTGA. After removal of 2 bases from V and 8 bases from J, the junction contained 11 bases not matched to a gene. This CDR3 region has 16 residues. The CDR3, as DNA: TGTGCCAGCAGCTTACGGGGAAGCGGGAGTTTCGATGAGCAGTTCTTC. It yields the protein CASSLRGSGSFDEQFF.